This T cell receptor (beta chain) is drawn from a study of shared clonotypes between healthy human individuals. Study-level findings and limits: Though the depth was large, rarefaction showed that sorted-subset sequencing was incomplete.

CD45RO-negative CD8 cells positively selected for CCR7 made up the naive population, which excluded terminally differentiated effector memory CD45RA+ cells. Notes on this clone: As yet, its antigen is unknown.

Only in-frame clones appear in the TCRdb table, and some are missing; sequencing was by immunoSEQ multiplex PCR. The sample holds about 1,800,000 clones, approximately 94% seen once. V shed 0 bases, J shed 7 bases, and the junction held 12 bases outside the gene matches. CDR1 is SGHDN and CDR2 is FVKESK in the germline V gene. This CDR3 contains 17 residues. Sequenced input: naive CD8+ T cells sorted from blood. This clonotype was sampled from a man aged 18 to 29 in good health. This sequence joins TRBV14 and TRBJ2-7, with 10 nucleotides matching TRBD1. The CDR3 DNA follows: TGTGCCAGCAGCCAAGACCAAGATGGGACAGGGGCTTATGAGCAGTACTTC. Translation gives CASSQDQDGTGAYEQYF.